The following is a TCR beta chain sequence with its context. These data are taken from a study of blood T cell repertoires in COVID-19. Across the study: COVID-19 samples collected from the United States, Italy and Spain covered acute and convalescent phases. From T cells, B-cell-depleted T cells, or PBMCs came the material, which was cDNA or gDNA.

The V end was cut by 3 bases, the J end by 3 bases, with 12 bases between. The CDR3 runs 15 residues. The germline V gene encodes CDR1 MRHNA and CDR2 SNTAGT. In the study's own analysis: Reference gene primer amplification gave estimated nucleated cell counts. Measured with immunoSEQ multiplex PCR; TCRdb has only the in-frame clones, and not every one. Clone size and the V and J calls come from that table; the DNA yielded D and trimming. The repertoire has about 210,000 clones, about nine tenths of them found once; the top ten carry 0.65% to 0.85%. The sequenced material came from peripheral blood. This TCR derives from a man aged 35-49 years with acute or convalescent COVID-19. V gene TRBV6-4 combines with J gene TRBJ1-3; D perhaps matches TRBD1 (5 bases). This CDR3 is CASSEWRQGGNTIYF. The CDR3 nucleotides are TGTGCCAGCAGTGAGTGGCGCCAGGGTGGAAACACCATATATTTT.